Listed below are T cell receptor beta chains from one sample, sequenced in a study of radiation and T cells in renal cell carcinoma. Only in-frame clones appear in the TCRdb table, and some are missing; sequencing was by immunoSEQ multiplex PCR. The data contain more than 65,000 clones, roughly 85% of them singletons. This sample comprised blood, obtained from a patient whose treatment included radiotherapy and nephrectomy. Receptor source: a woman between 50 and 59 years old with renal cell carcinoma. Both conserved end residues are part of each CDR3. A D gene is named only where the DNA matches it firmly. Clone size, where shown, is once, few, many, or a class for clones that have expanded.

d_call clone_size j_call v_call cdr3_aa cdr3_nt
. . TRBJ2-3 TRBV6-5 CASRDGDTQYF TGTGCCAGCAGGGACGGCGATACGCAGTATTTT
. . TRBJ2-3 TRBV19 CASQDSTDTQYF TGTGCCAGCCAGGATTCCACAGATACGCAGTATTTT
TRBD1 . TRBJ2-1 TRBV2 CASGQTGGGSNEQFF TGTGCCAGCGGCCAGACAGGGGGCGGGAGCAATGAGCAGTTCTTC
. . TRBJ2-5 TRBV4-3 CASSQDRAQETQYF TGCGCCAGCAGCCAAGATAGGGCTCAAGAGACCCAGTACTTC
. . TRBJ2-4 TRBV19 CASSIPTGANNLGNIQYF TGTGCCAGTAGTATACCCACGGGGGCAAATAACCTCGGAAACATTCAGTACTTC
TRBD1 . TRBJ2-7 TRBV4-3 CASSPGQGMNEQYF TGCGCCAGCAGCCCCGGACAGGGGATGAACGAGCAGTACTTC
. few TRBJ1-5 TRBV6-1 CASSINSNQPQHF TGTGCCAGCAGCATTAATAGCAATCAGCCCCAGCATTTT
TRBD2 few TRBJ2-1 TRBV2 CASRSSGPYNEQFF TGTGCCAGCAGATCTAGCGGACCCTACAATGAGCAGTTCTTC
TRBD1 . TRBJ1-1 TRBV5-5 CASSSLQGARTEAFF TGTGCCAGCAGCTCTTTACAGGGGGCAAGAACTGAAGCTTTCTTT
TRBD2 . TRBJ2-3 TRBV18 CASSRQREGSDTQYF TGTGCCAGCTCACGCCAGCGGGAGGGATCAGATACGCAGTATTTT
TRBD2 . TRBJ2-3 TRBV10-3 CAISESTSGEVDTQYF TGTGCCATCAGTGAGTCTACTAGCGGGGAGGTAGATACGCAGTATTTT
. . TRBJ2-7 TRBV18 CASSPTTGNYEQYF TGTGCCAGCTCACCGACCACAGGGAACTACGAGCAGTACTTC
TRBD1 . TRBJ2-2 TRBV14 CASSYGQDLLFF TGTGCCAGCAGCTACGGACAGGATCTACTGTTTTTT
. . TRBJ2-1 TRBV7-3 CASSLTATGQSNEQFF TGTGCCAGCAGCTTAACTGCGACTGGCCAGAGCAATGAGCAGTTCTTC
. . TRBJ2-3 TRBV28 CASSSALSTDTQYF TGTGCCAGCAGTTCGGCGCTAAGCACAGATACGCAGTATTTT
TRBD2 . TRBJ2-7 TRBV9 CASSVGGLEGFEQYF TGTGCCAGCAGCGTAGGGGGACTAGAGGGTTTCGAGCAGTACTTC
. . TRBJ2-3 TRBV6-1 CASKGSTSTDTQYF TGTGCCAGCAAGGGCAGTACTAGCACAGATACGCAGTATTTT
. . TRBJ2-1 TRBV5-1 CASSLVQLDNEQFF TGCGCCAGCAGCTTAGTACAGCTAGACAATGAGCAGTTCTTC
. . TRBJ2-7 TRBV7-8 CASSITGHTRGEQYF TGTGCCAGCAGCATCACAGGACACACACGGGGGGAGCAGTACTTC
. . TRBJ1-5 TRBV28 CASSLYWGGDNQPQHF TGTGCCAGCAGTTTATATTGGGGAGGGGACAATCAGCCCCAGCATTTT
TRBD2 . TRBJ2-1 TRBV4-3 CASSLGTSGDNEQFF TGCGCCAGCAGCCTTGGGACTAGCGGGGACAATGAGCAGTTCTTC
. . TRBJ2-2 TRBV12-5 CASTQTTENTGELFF TGTGCTAGCACTCAAACTACAGAGAACACCGGGGAGCTGTTTTTT